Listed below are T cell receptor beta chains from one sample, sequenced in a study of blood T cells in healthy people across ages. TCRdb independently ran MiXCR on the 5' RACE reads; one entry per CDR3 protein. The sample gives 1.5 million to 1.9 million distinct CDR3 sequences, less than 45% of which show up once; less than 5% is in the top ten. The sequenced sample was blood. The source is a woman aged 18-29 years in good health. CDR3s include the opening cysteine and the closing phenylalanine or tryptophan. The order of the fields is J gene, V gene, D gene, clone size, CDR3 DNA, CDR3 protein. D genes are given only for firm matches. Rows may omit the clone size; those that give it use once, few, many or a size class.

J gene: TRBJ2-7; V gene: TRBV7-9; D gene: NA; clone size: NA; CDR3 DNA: TGTGCCAGCAGCTCGACGAGCGTCTCACTGTACGAGCAGTACTTC; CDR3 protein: CASSSTSVSLYEQYF
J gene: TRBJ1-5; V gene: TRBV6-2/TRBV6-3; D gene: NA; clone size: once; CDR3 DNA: TGTGCCAGCAGTTACGTGGGGGGAGATCAGCCCCAGCATTTT; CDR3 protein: CASSYVGGDQPQHF
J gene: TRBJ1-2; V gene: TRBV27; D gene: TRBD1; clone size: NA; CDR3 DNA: TGTGCCAGCAGGCCAGGGGGGCGGAACGATGGCTACACCTTC; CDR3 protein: CASRPGGRNDGYTF
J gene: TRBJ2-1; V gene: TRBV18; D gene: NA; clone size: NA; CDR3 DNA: TGTGCCAGCTCACTAACGCCGGGCGTTATGTACAATGAGCAGTTCTTC; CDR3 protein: CASSLTPGVMYNEQFF
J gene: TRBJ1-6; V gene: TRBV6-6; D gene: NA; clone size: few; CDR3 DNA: TGTGCCAGCAGCCGCGAAGGTTCACCCCTCCACTTT; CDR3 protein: CASSREGSPLHF
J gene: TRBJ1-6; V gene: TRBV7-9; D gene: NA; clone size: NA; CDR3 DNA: TGTGCCAGCAGCTTAGTCCTAGGGTCCCATAATTCACCCCTCCACTTT; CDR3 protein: CASSLVLGSHNSPLHF
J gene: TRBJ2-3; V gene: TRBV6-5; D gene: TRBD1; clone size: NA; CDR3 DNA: TGTGCCAGCAGTCAGGATACAGGGGGCAGAGATACGCAGTATTTT; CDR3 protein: CASSQDTGGRDTQYF
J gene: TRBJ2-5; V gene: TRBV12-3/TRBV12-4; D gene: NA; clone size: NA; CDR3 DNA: TGTGCCAGCAGTTTCTGGGGGCAACAGACCCAGTACTTC; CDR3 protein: CASSFWGQQTQYF
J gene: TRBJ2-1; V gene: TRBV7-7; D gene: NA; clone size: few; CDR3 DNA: TGTGCTAGCAGCCCCTCGAGAGGGGTTGAGCAGTTCTTC; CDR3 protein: CASSPSRGVEQFF
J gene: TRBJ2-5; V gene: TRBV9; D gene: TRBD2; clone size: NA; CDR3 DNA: TGTGCCAGCAGCTCCCACGAGCGGGGGGGCCTAGAGACCCAGTACTTC; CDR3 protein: CASSSHERGGLETQYF
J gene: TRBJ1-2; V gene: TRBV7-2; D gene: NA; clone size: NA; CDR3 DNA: TGTGCCAGCAGCTTAGGATCTGGGTTCACCGGCTACACCTTC; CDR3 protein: CASSLGSGFTGYTF
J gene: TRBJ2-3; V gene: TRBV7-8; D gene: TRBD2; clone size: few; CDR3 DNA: TGTGCCAGCAGCCTTCGCGCGGGGGGCCCGCTAGATACGCAGTATTTT; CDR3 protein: CASSLRAGGPLDTQYF
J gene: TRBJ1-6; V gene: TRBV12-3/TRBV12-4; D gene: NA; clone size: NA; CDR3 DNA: TGTGCCAGCAGTTTTTACTCCTATAATTCACCCCTCCACTTT; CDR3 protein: CASSFYSYNSPLHF
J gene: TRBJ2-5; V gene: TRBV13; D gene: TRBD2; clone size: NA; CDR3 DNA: TGTGCCAGCAGCTGGGCTAGCGGAGAGACCCAGTACTTC; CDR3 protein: CASSWASGETQYF
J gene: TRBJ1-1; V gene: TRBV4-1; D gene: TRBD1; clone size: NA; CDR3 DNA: TGCGCCAGCTCCTCTTCCGGGACAGGCTTCGCTGAAGCTTTCTTT; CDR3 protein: CASSSSGTGFAEAFF
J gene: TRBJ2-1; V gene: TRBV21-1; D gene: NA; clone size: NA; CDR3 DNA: TGTGCCAGCAGCCTGACAGTGACCAACTCCTACAATGAGCAGTTCTTC; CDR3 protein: CASSLTVTNSYNEQFF
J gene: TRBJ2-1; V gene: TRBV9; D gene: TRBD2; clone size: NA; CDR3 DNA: TGTGCCAGCAGCGTAGCCCCTCCCAATAGCGGGGACAATGAGCAGTTCTTC; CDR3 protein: CASSVAPPNSGDNEQFF
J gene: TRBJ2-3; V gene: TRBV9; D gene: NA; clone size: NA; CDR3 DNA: TGTGCCAGCAGTCCGGGACACCAACTCGCAGATACGCAGTATTTT; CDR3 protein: CASSPGHQLADTQYF
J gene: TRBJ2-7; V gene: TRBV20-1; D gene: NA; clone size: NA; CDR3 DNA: TGCAGTGCGATGGCTGGCGGGTACGAGCAGTACTTC; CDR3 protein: CSAMAGGYEQYF
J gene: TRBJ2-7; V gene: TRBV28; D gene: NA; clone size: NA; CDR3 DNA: TGTGCCAGCATCTCCACAGGGAACCACTACGAGCAGTACTTC; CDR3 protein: CASISTGNHYEQYF
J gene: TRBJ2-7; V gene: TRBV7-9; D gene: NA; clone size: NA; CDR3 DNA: TGTGCCATCGGGGGGCCTAACTCCTACGAGCAGTACTTC; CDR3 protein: CAIGGPNSYEQYF
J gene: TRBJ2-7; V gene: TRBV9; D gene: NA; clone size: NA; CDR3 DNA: TGTGCCAGCAGCGTAGCCCATTCCTCCTACGAGCAGTACTTC; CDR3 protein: CASSVAHSSYEQYF
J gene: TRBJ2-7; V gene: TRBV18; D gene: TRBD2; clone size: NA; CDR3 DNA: TGTGCCAGCTCACCACCGACTAGCGTGAACGAGCAGTACTTC; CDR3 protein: CASSPPTSVNEQYF
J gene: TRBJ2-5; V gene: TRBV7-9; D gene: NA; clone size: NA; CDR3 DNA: TGTGCCAGCAGCCTGGACTACCGAGAGACCCAGTACTTC; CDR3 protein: CASSLDYRETQYF
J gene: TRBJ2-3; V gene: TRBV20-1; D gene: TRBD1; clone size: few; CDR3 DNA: TGCAGTGCTAGGGTCCCGGGACAGATAGATACGCAGTATTTT; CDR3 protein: CSARVPGQIDTQYF
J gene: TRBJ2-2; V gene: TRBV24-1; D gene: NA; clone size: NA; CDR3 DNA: TGTGCCACCAGTGATTCGCCCCTAGAGAGTGCCGGGGAGCTGTTTTTT; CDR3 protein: CATSDSPLESAGELFF
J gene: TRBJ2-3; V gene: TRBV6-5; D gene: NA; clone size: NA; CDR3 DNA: TGTGCCAGCAGTTACTCGATTCGGGGAACGAGGGCAGATACGCAGTATTTT; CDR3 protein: CASSYSIRGTRADTQYF
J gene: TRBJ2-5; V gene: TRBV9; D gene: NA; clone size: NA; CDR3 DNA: TGTGCCAGCAGCGTGGACGGAGGCGGGGCACAAGAGACCCAGTACTTC; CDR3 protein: CASSVDGGGAQETQYF